Below are 16 T cell receptor beta chains sequenced from a single sample in a study of blood T cell repertoires in COVID-19. Here immunoSEQ multiplex PCR was the method, and the copy in TCRdb shows in-frame clones only, minus some. The sample has 100,000 to 150,000 clones; approximately 90% are singletons. The specimen was peripheral blood. These receptors all come from a man aged 50 to 60 with active or convalescent COVID-19.

The rearrangement joins TRBV9 to TRBJ1-1, with D unresolved. The CDR3 runs to 15 residues. V lost 0 bases and J 0 bases, leaving 9 bases between the germline ends. Germline CDR1 is SGDLS and CDR2 is YYNGEE. The CDR3 DNA follows: TGTGCCAGCAGCGTAGTCGGTTTAGTGAACACTGAAGCTTTCTTT. It yields the protein CASSVVGLVNTEAFF.

V usage is TRBV10-3 and J usage is TRBJ2-5; TRBD1 agrees at 8 bases. CDR1 and CDR2 from the germline V gene are ENHRY and SYGVKD. The CDR3 runs 13 residues. V lost 4 bases and J lost 5; bases outside the gene matches: 3. The CDR3 coding sequence is TGTGCCATCAGTGCAGGGGGCGGGGAGACCCAGTACTTC. Translated, it gives CAISAGGGETQYF.

The gene calls are TRBV2 and TRBJ2-2, with TRBD1 matching 9 bases. The length of the CDR3 is 17 residues. CDR1 is SNHLY, CDR2 FYNNEI, per germline. V shed 7 bases and J 3 bases; nucleotides not matched to a gene: 12. As DNA, the CDR3 is TGTGCCAGCAATTTCGTGGGGGACAGGGTAGACACCGGGGAGCTGTTTTTT. It is translated as CASNFVGDRVDTGELFF.

The chain employs TRBV7-2 and TRBJ2-2, with 8 bases identical to TRBD2. This CDR3 spans 19 amino acids. V lost 5 bases to trimming and J lost 5 bases; unmatched junction nucleotides: 19. Germline lookup yields CDR1 SGHTA and CDR2 FQGNSA. This CDR3 reads CASSHRGASGGTLTGELFF. The CDR3 coding sequence is TGTGCCAGCAGCCACCGGGGCGCCAGCGGGGGAACCTTAACCGGGGAGCTGTTTTTT.

This clone occurred once. The gene calls are TRBV2 and TRBJ2-2; perhaps TRBD1 as D (5 bases). Germline values: CDR1 SNHLY, CDR2 FYNNEI. V was clipped by 7 bases and J by 0 bases, with 15 bases between them. This CDR3 region has 16 residues. The CDR3 here is CASNAQGQANTGELFF. CDR3 DNA sequence: TGTGCCAGCAATGCCCAGGGCCAGGCGAACACCGGGGAGCTGTTTTTT. The complete variable domain, with remaining parts taken from reference TRBV2 and TRBJ2-2, reads EPEVTQTPSHQVTQMGQEVILRCVPISNHLYFYWYRQILGQKVEFLVSFYNNEISEKSEIFDDQFSVERPDGSNFTLKIRSTKLEDSAMYFCASNAQGQANTGELFFGEGSRLTVL.

The V and J genes are TRBV5-8 and TRBJ1-2; D gene ambiguous. V lost 2 bases and J 5 bases, leaving 10 bases between the germline ends. The V gene's germline CDR1 is SGHTS and CDR2 YDEGEE. The length of the CDR3 is 13 residues. This CDR3 reads CASSFLYFYGYTF. The CDR3 DNA is TGTGCCAGCAGCTTCCTGTACTTTTATGGCTACACCTTC.

This clone has only one observation. The chain combines TRBV19 with TRBJ2-7; 8 nucleotides agree with TRBD1. The J segment lost 5 bases and the V segment lost 1 base, leaving 7 bases of the junction unmatched. The germline V gene has CDR1 LNHDA and CDR2 SQIVND (reference sequence). The CDR3 totals 15 residues. CDR3 region: CASSIASGQGNEQYF. CDR3 in DNA: TGTGCCAGTAGTATAGCGTCCGGACAGGGAAACGAGCAGTACTTC.

The chain couples TRBV2 to TRBJ1-5, with D tentatively TRBD1 (5 bases). The V and J ends lost 6 bases and 7 bases respectively, with 13 bases between them. Germline CDR1 is SNHLY and CDR2 is FYNNEI. This CDR3 contains 13 residues. CDR3 DNA: TGTGCCAGCAGGGATACGGGGGGACAGCCCCAGCATTTT. This translates into CASRDTGGQPQHF.

The V and J genes are TRBV6-6 and TRBJ1-3, with no clear D. CDR3 length equals 13 residues. CDR1 and CDR2 (germline): MNHNY, SVGAGI (reference sequence). The V end lost 11 bases, the J end lost 0 bases, and 11 bases lay between the germline ends. As DNA, the CDR3 is TGTGCCTCCTCCGGCGGCTCTGGAAACACCATATATTTT. This translates into CASSGGSGNTIYF.

This chain connects TRBV6-1 to TRBJ1-5; 9 bases match TRBD1. This CDR3 contains 17 residues. Germline V lookup: CDR1 MNHNS, CDR2 SASEGT. The ends lost 0 bases at V and 7 bases at J; junction bases unmatched: 10. The chain's CDR3 is CASSEALITGGTQPQHF. The CDR3 coding sequence is TGTGCCAGCAGTGAAGCGCTAATAACAGGGGGCACACAGCCCCAGCATTTT.

This chain uses TRBV21-1 with TRBJ1-2; the DNA was not compared with TRBD1, the D call given in the table. TRBV21-1 is shown as a pseudogene. The CDR3 extends over 16 amino acids. CDR3 residues: CASSIRTGAPTAPRTF. Here the CDR3 DNA reads TGTGCCAGCAGCATTAGGACAGGGGCTCCGACTGCCCCTAGGACCTTC.

This chain connects TRBV27 to TRBJ2-7; 9 bases are shared with TRBD2. V trimming: 3 bases; J trimming: 5 bases; junction bases outside the gene matches: 2. This CDR3 is built from 13 residues. Germline CDR1 MNHEY, CDR2 SMNVEV (reference sequence). CDR3: CASSFSGSHEQYF. CDR3 DNA: TGTGCCAGCAGTTTTAGCGGGAGCCACGAGCAGTACTTC.

The chain is built from TRBV28 and TRBJ1-1, with TRBD1 as a possible D gene (6 bases). There are 15 residues in the CDR3. Per germline, CDR1 MDHEN and CDR2 SYDVKM. V shed 6 bases and J shed 7 bases, with 21 bases lying between them. This chain's CDR3 is CASSAAGTIAIEAFF. DNA for the CDR3: TGTGCCAGCAGCGCGGCCGGGACAATCGCCATTGAAGCTTTCTTT.

This chain links TRBV4-1 with TRBJ2-2; TRBD1 aligns across 7 bases. V lost 4 bases, J lost 6 bases, and 5 bases stayed unmatched. This CDR3 contains 14 residues. CDR1 and CDR2 (germline): MGHRA, YSYEKL. CDR3 in amino acids: CASSLGQVPGELFF. CDR3 nucleotide sequence: TGCGCCAGCAGCCTCGGACAGGTACCCGGGGAGCTGTTTTTT.

J is TRBJ1-1 and V is TRBV5-1; D not resolved. V was clipped by 6 bases and J by 1 base, with 16 bases between them. CDR1 and CDR2 from the germline V gene are SGHRS and YFSETQ. The length of the CDR3 is 15 residues. The CDR3 nucleotides are TGCGCCAGCACTCTATTAGGAGGGTCGAACACTGAAGCTTTCTTT. The encoded protein is CASTLLGGSNTEAFF.

The chain employs TRBV19 and TRBJ2-2; D unresolved. This CDR3 comprises 13 residues. The V gene lost 2 bases and the J gene lost 4 bases, with 5 bases spanning the gap. From germline, CDR1 is LNHDA and CDR2 SQIVND (reference sequence). The CDR3 DNA is TGTGCCAGTAGTATATCAGTCACCGGGGAGCTGTTTTTT. It specifies CASSISVTGELFF.